This T cell receptor beta chain came from a study of beta chain features in type 1 diabetes. The overall study: The study examined 107,917,701 sorted cells across all samples. The study's findings and limits: Patients showed naive, central memory and Treg TCRB repertoires that appeared more similar than those of healthy donors. Shortening that was moderate but significant affected the TCRB CDR3s of Type 1 diabetes patients in all four CD4+ subsets.

The V gene's germline CDR1 is SGDLS and CDR2 YYNGEE. This CDR3 region has 17 residues. V shed 4 bases and J 5 bases; nucleotides not matched to a gene: 9. Note on this clone: Its specificity is not known.

The whole isolated RNA underwent reverse transcription, so sequencing captured expressed TCRB transcripts. Read counts averaged approximately 3.5 million for samples of naive, central memory and regulatory T cells. Measured with immunoSEQ multiplex PCR; TCRdb has only the in-frame clones, and not every one. Of more than 300,000 clones listed, more than 13% are singletons. This chain joins TRBV9 and TRBJ2-2; the match to TRBD2 covers 12 bases. The receptor was isolated from a woman between 18 and 29 years old in good health. The specimen was naive CD4+ T cells from blood. CDR3 nucleotides: TGTGCCAGCAGCACACGACTAGCGGGAGTAGGGACCGGGGAGCTGTTTTTT. Translated: CASSTRLAGVGTGELFF.